These T cell receptor beta chains were read from a single sample in a study of blood T cell repertoires in COVID-19. Using immunoSEQ multiplex PCR, the repertoire was profiled, and TCRdb retains in-frame clones only, with some absent. The table lists 150,000 or so clones, approximately 88% of them singletons. Input material: peripheral blood. Receptors were obtained from a man aged 50 to 60 with acute or convalescent COVID-19. The CDR3 runs from the conserved cysteine through the conserved F or W. The D gene is left open where the match is weak.

length	V	J	D	DNA	CDR3
15	TRBV27	TRBJ2-7	TRBD2	TGTGCCAGCAGACGGGACTACCAGAGCTCCTACGAGCAGTACTTC	CASRRDYQSSYEQYF
14	TRBV9	TRBJ2-3	TRBD1	TGTGCCAGCAGCGGTGCGCAGGGGGCAGATACGCAGTATTTT	CASSGAQGADTQYF
13	TRBV29-1	TRBJ1-2	TRBD1	TGCAGCGTTGGTGCGGGACAGGGGGATGGCTACACCTTC	CSVGAGQGDGYTF
12	TRBV27	TRBJ1-6	NA	TGTGCCAGCGCGGAAAAGAATTCACCCCTCCACTTT	CASAEKNSPLHF
13	TRBV25-1	TRBJ1-6	NA	TGTGCCAGCAGTGGACAGGAGGTTTCACCCCTCCACTTT	CASSGQEVSPLHF
14	TRBV11-2	TRBJ2-7	NA	TGTGCCAGCAGCTTAGGGTCCTTCAGGGGCGAGCAGTACTTC	CASSLGSFRGEQYF
14	TRBV27	TRBJ2-1	NA	TGTGCCAGCAGTTTATTGAATAGCTTCAATGAGCAGTTCTTC	CASSLLNSFNEQFF
17	TRBV7-9	TRBJ2-3	TRBD2	TGTGCCAGCAGCTTGAGGGGAGCGGGGCCGGTGGAAGATACGCAGTATTTT	CASSLRGAGPVEDTQYF
13	TRBV4-1	TRBJ1-2	NA	TGCGCCAGCAGCCAAGTACCCGGCTATGGCTACACCTTC	CASSQVPGYGYTF
14	TRBV28	TRBJ2-4	NA	TGTGCCAGCAGTTTAGGGGGGGCCCAAAACATTCAGTACTTC	CASSLGGAQNIQYF
14	TRBV5-1	TRBJ2-3	NA	TGCGCCAGCAGCTTGGGGGCCGTTGAAGATACGCAGTATTTT	CASSLGAVEDTQYF
12	TRBV11-2	TRBJ2-7	NA	TGTGCCAGCAGAACGACCGAGCGCGAGCAGTACTTC	CASRTTEREQYF
16	TRBV18	TRBJ1-1	TRBD1	TGTGCCAGCTCACCGACAGGGGCTGCGGTGTACACTGAAGCTTTCTTT	CASSPTGAAVYTEAFF
19	TRBV4-1	TRBJ1-5	TRBD1	TGCGCCAGCAGCCAAGCCCTAACACCGGGACAGGGCAGCAATCAGCCCCAGCATTTT	CASSQALTPGQGSNQPQHF
14	TRBV25-1	TRBJ1-2	NA	TGTGCCAGCAGTAAGACGGGAGGTAACTATGGCTACACCTTC	CASSKTGGNYGYTF